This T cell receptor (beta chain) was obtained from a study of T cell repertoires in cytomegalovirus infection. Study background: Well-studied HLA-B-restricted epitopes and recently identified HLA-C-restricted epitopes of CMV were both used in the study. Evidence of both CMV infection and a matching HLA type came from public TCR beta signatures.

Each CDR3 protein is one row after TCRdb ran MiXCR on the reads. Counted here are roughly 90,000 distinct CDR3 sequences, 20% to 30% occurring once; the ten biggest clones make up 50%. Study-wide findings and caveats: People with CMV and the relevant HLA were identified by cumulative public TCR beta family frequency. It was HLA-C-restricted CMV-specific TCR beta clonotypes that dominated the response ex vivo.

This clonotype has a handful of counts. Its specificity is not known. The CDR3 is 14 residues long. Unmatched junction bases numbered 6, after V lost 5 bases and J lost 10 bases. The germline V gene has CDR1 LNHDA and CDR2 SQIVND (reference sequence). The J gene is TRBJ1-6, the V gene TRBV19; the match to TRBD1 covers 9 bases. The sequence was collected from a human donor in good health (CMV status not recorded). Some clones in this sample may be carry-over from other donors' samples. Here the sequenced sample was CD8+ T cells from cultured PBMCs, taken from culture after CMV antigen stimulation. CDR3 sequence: CASSGRTGESPLHF. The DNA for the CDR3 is TGTGCCAGTAGTGGCAGGACAGGGGAATCACCCCTCCACTTT.